This T cell receptor beta chain comes out of a study of PD-1 blockade in classical Hodgkin lymphoma. The time point here: cycle 4 day 1 (C4D1), after more than 5 weeks of nivolumab. Every patient was affected by relapse after autologous stem cell transplantation, while exposure to brentuximab vedotin was not uniform. Assay: immunoSEQ multiplex PCR; the TCRdb copy retains only in-frame clones and omits some. Of under 25,000 clones listed, more than 70% were seen once; the top ten hold 19%. Germline CDR1 is GTSNPN and CDR2 is SVGIG (reference sequence). This CDR3 contains 12 residues. V was pared by 2 bases and J by 6 bases, with 8 bases between. Study results and caveats: CD8+ TCR diversity did not rise significantly by C4D1, unlike CD4+. Why repertoires differed is undefined; disease activity or prior therapy possibly contributed. Before treatment, complete responders showed about the same diversity as newly diagnosed patients.

A word on this clone: The antigen is unknown.

Sequencing was performed on peripheral blood mononuclear cells (PBMCs), taken before the fourth cycle of nivolumab. The TCR originated in a human donor with classical Hodgkin lymphoma. V and J are TRBV30 and TRBJ2-4, with D perhaps TRBD1 or TRBD2 (5 bases each). DNA for the CDR3: TGTGCCTGGAGTTCAGGGACAAACATTCAGTACTTC. Its protein product is CAWSSGTNIQYF.